The following is a TCR beta chain sequence with its context. The data are from a study of T cell changes during pregnancy in multiple sclerosis. The V end lost 2 bases, the J end lost 4 bases, and 11 bases lay between the germline ends. CDR1 is SGHTA, CDR2 FQGNSA, per germline. This CDR3 region has 14 residues. Only in-frame clones appear in the TCRdb table, and some are missing; sequencing was by immunoSEQ multiplex PCR. The top ten clones hold approximately 3.8% of a sample with some 28,000 clones, more than 85% of them seen once. The input for sequencing was CD4+ T cells from peripheral blood mononuclear cells, taken in the first trimester of pregnancy. The rearrangement joins TRBV7-2 to TRBJ2-5; D gene ambiguous. This clonotype originated in a female donor in good health, enrolled as a control in a pregnancy study. The CDR3 nucleotides read TGTGCCAGCAGCTTAATGGGCAGTCTAGAGACCCAGTACTTC. Protein: CASSLMGSLETQYF.